The T cell receptor beta chain under discussion was sequenced for a study of cytomegalovirus exposure and HLA in healthy donors. Study-wide findings and caveats: Later analysis indicated greater clonal expansion among HLA-associated TCR beta chains than among equally common other chains. Later analysis associated a missense DCLRE1C variant with TCR beta V- and J-gene trimming. Per a prior analysis, the majority of TCR beta V segments were productive roughly 90% or roughly 30% of the time. Several of the most significant clusters appeared linked to common viral pathogens, based on a later analysis.

PCR used 60 Vbeta primers and 13 Jbeta primers. Profiling relied on immunoSEQ multiplex PCR, and the TCRdb table lists in-frame clones only, not all of them. This table has about 120,000 clones, around 81% appearing once. The V and J ends lost 6 bases and 6 bases, in that order; junction bases with no gene match: 13. CDR3 length: 17 residues. Germline-derived CDR1 and CDR2 are SEHNR and FQNEAQ (reference sequence). Regarding this clone: Its antigen is unknown.

The sample taken for sequencing was PBMCs. The chain employs TRBV7-9 and TRBJ2-2; TRBD2 agrees at 10 bases. This TCR came from a woman aged 40-49 years in good health and CMV-seronegative. This CDR3 is CASRRSGGPQGAGELFF. CDR3 coding DNA: TGTGCCAGCAGACGTAGCGGGGGGCCCCAAGGGGCCGGGGAGCTGTTTTTT.